This T cell receptor beta chain was documented in a study of blood T cell repertoires in COVID-19. The overall study: T cells, B-cell-depleted T cells, or PBMCs provided the cDNA or gDNA that served as material.

CDR1 is SNHLY, CDR2 FYNNEI, per germline. This CDR3 has 16 amino acids. Losses at the gene ends were 8 bases for V and 7 bases for J; bases not matched to a gene: 12. Clones were read by immunoSEQ multiplex PCR, and TCRdb kept only the in-frame ones, dropping some. The sample shows roughly 80,000 clones, nearly 85% of them seen only once. V is TRBV2 and J is TRBJ1-6; TRBD1 agrees at 9 bases. This TCR derives from a woman of 80 years or more with acute or convalescent COVID-19. Sequencing used peripheral blood. The DNA for the CDR3 is TGTGCCAGCGGGGAACAACAGGGGGCGGGAAATTCACCCCTCCACTTT. This encodes CASGEQQGAGNSPLHF.